This T cell receptor beta chain derives from a study of control samples from healthy donors and cancer patients. The V gene end was trimmed by 4 bases and the J gene end by 6 bases; junction bases not matched to a gene: 9. This CDR3 has 16 amino acids. Germline V gives CDR1 MNHEY, CDR2 SMNVEV (reference sequence). Profiling relied on immunoSEQ multiplex PCR, and the TCRdb table lists in-frame clones only, not all of them. The sample lists about 12,000 clones, roughly 90% seen once, with less than 3% in the top ten. The source is a male donor with melanoma. This chain joins TRBV27 and TRBJ2-3; 11 bases match TRBD2. The sample was formalin-fixed, paraffin-embedded tissue. CDR3: CASSSIRSGRADTQYF. For the CDR3, the DNA is TGTGCCAGCAGTTCTATCCGTAGCGGGAGGGCCGATACGCAGTATTTT.